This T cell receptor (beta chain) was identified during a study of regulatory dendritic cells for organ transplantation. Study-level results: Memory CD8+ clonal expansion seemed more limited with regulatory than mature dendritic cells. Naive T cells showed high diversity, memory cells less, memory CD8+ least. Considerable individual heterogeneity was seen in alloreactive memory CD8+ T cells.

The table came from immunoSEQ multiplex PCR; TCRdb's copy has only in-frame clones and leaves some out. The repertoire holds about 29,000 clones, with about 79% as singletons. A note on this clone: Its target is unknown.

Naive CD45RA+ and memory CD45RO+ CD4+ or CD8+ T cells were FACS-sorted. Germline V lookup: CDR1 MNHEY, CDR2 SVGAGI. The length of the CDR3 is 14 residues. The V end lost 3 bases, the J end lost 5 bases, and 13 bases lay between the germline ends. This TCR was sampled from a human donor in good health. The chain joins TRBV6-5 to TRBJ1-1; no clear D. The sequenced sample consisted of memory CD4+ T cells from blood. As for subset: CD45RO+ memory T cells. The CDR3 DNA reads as TGTGCCAGCAGTTATGATAGGGCAGGAACTGAAGCTTTCTTT. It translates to CASSYDRAGTEAFF.